Listed here is a single T cell receptor beta chain. Its antigen remains unidentified. The entry originates in a study of cytotoxic CD8 clonotypes in ibrutinib-treated CLL. Study-level findings and limits: Clonality, elevated at ibrutinib response, dropped back toward baseline at progression. Public clonotypes (which were uncommon) either contracted or remained stable on treatment.

Per the germline V gene, CDR1 is SGHTA and CDR2 is FQGNSA. The CDR3 has 14 residues. The junction had 5 bases not matched to a gene; V was cut back by 8 bases and J by 3 bases. TCRdb's copy holds only in-frame clones and misses some; the assay was immunoSEQ multiplex PCR. The sample holds 200,000 to 250,000 clones, around 70% seen once. Sequenced here: PBMCs, sampled after 12 months of ibrutinib treatment. This sequence originates from a human donor with chronic lymphocytic leukemia. The chain joins TRBV7-2 to TRBJ2-7; 12 bases line up with TRBD2. This CDR3 reads CASGRTSGNYEQYF. CDR3 DNA sequence: TGTGCCAGCGGACGGACTAGCGGGAACTACGAGCAGTACTTC.